The 20 T cell receptor beta chains presented below share a single source sample, sequenced in a study of T cell clones after liver transplantation. The assay was immunoSEQ multiplex PCR, and TCRdb's table has in-frame clones only and misses some. The profile shows about 470 clones, 25% to 30% of them singletons. Proliferating CFSE-low MLR cells were sequenced to define alloreactive TCRbeta sequences. No cognate antigen is known for these TCRs. The sample consisted of CD8+ T cells from cultured PBMCs. The receptors come from a human patient who received a liver transplant. Among the T cells, some may be from the graft donor.

By share of the sample, this clone is large (0.1 to 1%). This chain joins TRBV28 and TRBJ1-2; 11 bases align to TRBD1. This CDR3 contains 18 residues. Unmatched junction bases numbered 11, after V lost 4 bases and J lost 1 base. CDR1 is MDHEN, CDR2 SYDVKM, per germline. The CDR3 protein is CASSSPRTGGDRNYGYTF. The CDR3 region has the DNA TGTGCCAGCAGTTCTCCGCGGACAGGGGGCGACCGTAACTATGGCTACACCTTC.

This clone is categorized as large (0.1 to 1%). DNA of the CDR3: TGTGCCAGCAGCCTTGCGGGGGGGCCCGTAGATGAGCAGTTCTTC. Encoded protein: CASSLAGGPVDEQFF. This chain links TRBV7-3 with TRBJ2-1; 9 bases are shared with TRBD2. The length of the CDR3 is 15 residues. V dropped 5 bases and J dropped 8; count of bases not matched to a gene: 10. Germline CDR1 and CDR2: SGHTA and FQGTGA.

This clone was observed a handful of times. V and J are TRBV7-6 and TRBJ2-7, with a weak D call TRBD2 (6 bases). Germline V CDR1 and CDR2: SGHVS, FNYEAQ. V was shortened by 5 bases and J by 3 bases, with 14 bases between the two germline ends. The CDR3 covers 14 residues. The CDR3: CASSLSSGDYEQYF. CDR3 DNA: TGTGCCAGCAGCCTGAGTAGCGGAGACTACGAGCAGTACTTC.

The chain is built from TRBV6-6 and TRBJ2-7; 9 bases match TRBD1. The CDR3 is 14 amino acids. J lost 2 bases, V lost 5 bases, and 4 bases had no gene match. Germline V gene data show CDR1 as MNHNY and CDR2 as SVGAGI (reference sequence). The CDR3 DNA reads as TGTGCCAGCAGTGGGACAGGGCGAGCCTACGAGCAGTACTTC. Amino acid sequence: CASSGTGRAYEQYF.

This clone appeared a few times. This chain uses TRBV10-1 with TRBJ2-1; D unclear. Germline loops: CDR1 WNHNN, CDR2 SYGVQD (reference sequence). The CDR3 is 14 residues long. Trimming took 0 bases from V and 7 from J, leaving 10 bases between them. CDR3 region: CASSESSLVNEQFF. The CDR3, as DNA: TGCGCCAGCAGTGAGTCTAGTTTGGTGAATGAGCAGTTCTTC.

Within the sample, this clone is large. The chain has TRBV9 and TRBJ2-1, with a weak D call TRBD2 (5 bases). The CDR3 is 13 residues long. Trimming removed 3 bases from V and 4 bases from J, with 8 bases in between. CDR1 and CDR2 from the germline V gene are SGDLS and YYNGEE. CDR3 bases: TGTGCCAGCAGCGGCGAGCGGTACAATGAGCAGTTCTTC. Protein sequence: CASSGERYNEQFF.

The chain uses TRBV5-6 and TRBJ2-7, with 8 bases that match TRBD1. The CDR3 runs to 14 residues. The J segment lost 4 bases and the V segment lost 3 bases, leaving 6 bases of the junction unmatched. From germline, CDR1 is SGHDT and CDR2 YYEEEE. The CDR3 loop is CASSSRTGIYEQYF. DNA for the CDR3: TGTGCCAGCAGCTCCCGGACAGGGATTTACGAGCAGTACTTC.

This clone is categorized as large. The J gene is TRBJ1-2, the V gene TRBV4-1; D is unclear. Trimming removed 3 bases from V and 4 bases from J, with 9 bases in between. The CDR3 length is 13 residues. Looked up from germline, CDR1 is MGHRA and CDR2 is YSYEKL. The CDR3 protein is CASSHGDLYGYTF. The CDR3 DNA sequence: TGCGCCAGCAGCCACGGAGATCTCTATGGCTACACCTTC.

The chain is built from TRBV4-1 and TRBJ2-4, with TRBD1 matching over 11 bases. From germline, CDR1 is MGHRA and CDR2 YSYEKL. Unmatched junction bases numbered 11, after V lost 0 bases and J lost 7 bases. CDR3 length: 18 residues. The CDR3 coding sequence is TGCGCCAGCAGCCAAGATCCCCAGGGTCGGGACAGGGGGAACATTCAGTACTTC. Protein sequence: CASSQDPQGRDRGNIQYF.

Points on this clone: One end of the junction fails to match germline, which may point to a read error. The chain joins TRBV13 to TRBJ2-7, with D perhaps matching TRBD1 (6 bases). Per germline, CDR1 PRHDT and CDR2 FYEKMQ (reference sequence). The CDR3 runs 13 residues. The DNA of the CDR3 is TGTGCCAGCAGCGTAGGGACACCCTACGAGCAGTACTTC. Translation: CASSVGTPYEQYF. The full variable domain, completed using reference TRBV13 and TRBJ2-7, is AAGVIQSPRHLIKEKRETATLKCYPIPRHDTVYWYQQGPGQDPQFLISFYEKMQSDKGSIPDRFSAQQFSDYHSELNMSSLELGDSALYFCASSVGTPYEQYFGPGTRLTVT.

This clone came up a few times. The chain carries TRBV9 and TRBJ2-7, with 8 nucleotides matching TRBD1. Germline CDR1 SGDLS, CDR2 YYNGEE. The V gene end was trimmed by 4 bases and the J gene end by 4 bases; junction bases not matched to a gene: 7. The CDR3 spans 14 residues. The CDR3 here is CASSSRTGIYEQYF. The CDR3 DNA follows: TGTGCCAGCAGCTCCCGGACAGGGATTTACGAGCAGTACTTC. Variable domain in full (rest from reference TRBV9 and TRBJ2-7): DSGVTQTPKHLITATGQRVTLRCSPRSGDLSVYWYQQSLDQGLQFLIQYYNGEERAKGNILERFSAQQFPDLHSELNLSSLELGDSALYFCASSSRTGIYEQYFGPGTRLTVT.

This chain uses TRBV6-5 with TRBJ2-7; TRBD1 aligns across 9 bases. V trimming: 5 bases; J trimming: 2 bases; junction bases outside the gene matches: 4. Germline CDR1 and CDR2: MNHEY and SVGAGI. CDR3 length: 14 amino acids. CDR3 in amino acids: CASSGTGRAYEQYF. CDR3 nucleotides: TGTGCCAGCAGTGGGACAGGGCGAGCCTACGAGCAGTACTTC.

This clone is labeled as large. CDR3 bases: TGTGCCTGGAGTCATGGGCTTGGGGAGCTGTTTTTT. Protein: CAWSHGLGELFF. This chain links TRBV30 with TRBJ2-2; no clear D. The germline V and J ends were trimmed by 2 bases and 8 bases, with 9 bases remaining between them. Per germline, CDR1 GTSNPN and CDR2 SVGIG (reference sequence). This CDR3 contains 12 residues. The full variable domain, in which reference TRBV30 and TRBJ2-2 provide the parts outside the CDR3, is SQTIHQWPATLVQPVGSPLSLECTVEGTSNPNLYWYRQAAGRGLQLLFYSVGIGQISSEVPQNLSASRPQDRQFILSSKKLLLSDSGFYLCAWSHGLGELFFGEGSRLTVL.

Only one count was recorded for this clone. Compared with germline, one end of the junction differs, possibly owing to a read error. This rearrangement joins TRBV7-8 to TRBJ2-7; 8 bases are a match to TRBD1. The germline CDR1 and CDR2 sequences are SGHVS and FQNEAQ. This CDR3 contains 14 residues. CDR3 protein: CASSLAGQGGEQYF. The CDR3 nucleotides read TGTGCCAGCAGCCTAGCAGGACAGGGTGGCGAGCAGTACTTC.

This clone is categorized as large. The chain carries TRBV28 and TRBJ1-5, with TRBD1 matching 10 bases. The CDR3 loop spans 18 amino acids. The trim removed 1 base at V and 3 bases at J, leaving 9 bases unmatched. Germline V gene lookup returns CDR1 MDHEN and CDR2 SYDVKM. In nucleotides, the CDR3 is TGTGCCAGCAGTTTATTTTCGGACAGGGGGGTTTTCAATCAGCCCCAGCATTTT. Its protein product is CASSLFSDRGVFNQPQHF.

Only a few counts were recorded for this clone. The V and J genes are TRBV7-9 and TRBJ2-7; 7 bases are shared with TRBD2. The CDR3 consists of 15 residues. The J segment lost 5 bases and the V segment lost 1 base, leaving 8 bases of the junction unmatched. CDR1 and CDR2 (germline): SEHNR, FQNEAQ (reference sequence). The CDR3 loop is CASSLDWDYLHEQYF. The CDR3 DNA reads TGTGCCAGCAGCTTAGACTGGGACTACCTACACGAGCAGTACTTC. Variable domain in full (rest from reference TRBV7-9 and TRBJ2-7): DTGVSQNPRHKITKRGQNVTFRCDPISEHNRLYWYRQTLGQGPEFLTYFQNEAQLEKSRLLSDRFSAERPKGSFSTLEIQRTEQGDSAMYLCASSLDWDYLHEQYFGPGTRLTVT.

The chain couples TRBV7-8 to TRBJ2-7, with TRBD2 matching over 9 bases. The CDR3 has 15 residues. V lost 5 bases and J lost 2; bases outside the gene matches: 7. Germline assignment: CDR1 SGHVS and CDR2 FQNEAQ. The DNA of the CDR3 is TGTGCCAGCAGCCCCGAGGCGGGGGGGACCTACGAGCAGTACTTC. This codes for CASSPEAGGTYEQYF.

Judged by abundance, this clone is large. The rearrangement links TRBV5-8 to TRBJ2-2; D gene unclear. The CDR3 loop spans 14 amino acids. Trimming pared 3 bases from V and 1 base from J, leaving 7 bases between. Germline CDR1 reads SGHTS; CDR2 reads YDEGEE. CDR3 amino acids: CASSSQLNTGELFF. The CDR3 DNA follows: TGTGCCAGCAGCTCCCAGTTGAACACCGGGGAGCTGTTTTTT.

This clone has only a few counts. The chain has TRBV4-2 and TRBJ1-2; tentatively, D is TRBD1 (6 bases). V was clipped by 0 bases and J by 1 base, with 15 bases between them. Germline V lookup: CDR1 LGHNA, CDR2 YNFKEQ. The CDR3 runs to 17 residues. The CDR3: CASSQDQRTVFNYGYTF. DNA of the CDR3: TGTGCCAGCAGCCAAGATCAAAGGACAGTTTTTAACTATGGCTACACCTTC.

This clone appeared a few times. J is TRBJ1-5 and V is TRBV5-6; 11 nucleotides agree with TRBD1. Trimming at V came to 3 bases and at J to 6 bases, leaving 5 bases not matched to a gene. This CDR3 region has 15 residues. The germline CDR1 and CDR2 sequences are SGHDT and YYEEEE. CDR3 DNA sequence: TGTGCCAGCAGCTATGGGACAGGGGGGGTTCAGCCCCAGCATTTT. Translated, it gives CASSYGTGGVQPQHF.